The 5 T cell receptor beta chains below were found in one sample sequenced in a study of blood T cell repertoires in COVID-19. Sequencing was performed with immunoSEQ multiplex PCR; in TCRdb, only in-frame clones are kept and a portion is missing. The sample consists of 260,000 or so clones, roughly four fifths of them appearing once. The sequenced sample was PBMCs or T cells enriched from blood (not recorded which). These receptors were taken from a woman aged 40-49 years who had been exposed to COVID-19.

J is TRBJ2-3 and V is TRBV7-9, with TRBD2 identical over 11 bases. CDR1 SEHNR and CDR2 FQNEAQ come from the germline V gene (reference sequence). The V gene end was trimmed by 4 bases and the J gene end by 1 base; junction bases not matched to a gene: 4. The CDR3 is 16 residues long. CDR3 bases: TGTGCCAGCAGCTCCGAGGGACTAGCGGGCACAGATACGCAGTATTTT. It specifies CASSSEGLAGTDTQYF.

The CDR3: CASSPKEDLQYF. The CDR3 DNA is TGTGCCAGCTCGCCCAAGGAGGATCTGCAGTATTTT. The V gene is TRBV18, the J gene TRBJ2-3, with a weak D call TRBD2 (5 bases). Germline V CDR1 and CDR2: KGHSH, LQKENI. This CDR3 contains 12 residues. Trimming left V 6 bases short and J 11 bases short, with 15 bases between. The whole variable domain, remainder taken from reference TRBV18 and TRBJ2-3, is NAGVMQNPRHLVRRRGQEARLRCSPMKGHSHVYWYRQLPEEGLKFMVYLQKENIIDESGMPKERFSAEFPKEGPSILRIQQVVRGDSAAYFCASSPKEDLQYFGPGTRLTVL.

This clone was seen a single time. The chain links TRBV24-1 to TRBJ1-2, with TRBD1 identical over 7 bases. Per the germline V gene, CDR1 is KGHDR and CDR2 is SFDVKD. The length of the CDR3 is 15 residues. With 4 bases clipped from V and 1 base from J, the junction kept 5 bases outside the gene matches. Here the CDR3 DNA reads TGTGCCACCAGTGACCCCAACAGGGGTAACTATGGCTACACCTTC. It is translated as CATSDPNRGNYGYTF.

J is TRBJ1-1 and V is TRBV3-1 (or the pseudogene TRBV3-2), with D possibly TRBD1 on 5 matching bases. Trimming took off 1 base at V and 2 bases at J, with 14 bases between the two ends. The CDR3 runs 16 residues. The V gene's germline CDR1 is LGHDT and CDR2 YNNKEL (reference sequence). The CDR3 loop is CASSQGGGRANTEAFF. CDR3 DNA: TGTGCCAGCAGCCAAGGGGGGGGAAGGGCTAACACTGAAGCTTTCTTT.

This sequence joins TRBV7-6 and TRBJ1-1, with 9 nucleotides matching TRBD1. Trimming at V came to 5 bases and at J to 6 bases, leaving 7 bases not matched to a gene. CDR1 SGHVS and CDR2 FNYEAQ come from the germline V gene. CDR3 length equals 14 residues. The DNA for the CDR3 is TGTGCCAGCAGCCCAAGGGACAGGGCAGCTGAAGCTTTCTTT. It encodes CASSPRDRAAEAFF.